This T cell receptor beta chain emerged from a study of T-cell memory formation after mild COVID-19. Per germline, CDR1 SGDLS and CDR2 YYNGEE. The CDR3 is 14 residues long. The V segment lost 5 bases and the J segment 1 base; nucleotides outside the gene matches: 5. As for this clonotype: Its cognate antigen is unknown.

TCRdb re-analysed the 5' RACE reads in MiXCR, keeping a single row per CDR3 protein. This sample has approximately 390,000 distinct CDR3 sequences; approximately 15% occur once, and the top ten carry 20% to 25%. Study observations and caveats: Contracting clones from day 15 to 85 had balanced CD4/CD8; later expanders favoured CD4+.

The V and J genes are TRBV9 and TRBJ1-2; TRBD1 matches 7 bases. The receptor comes from a man aged 18-30 years who had mild COVID-19 (a few samples of this study predate the infection). Cell type and time point are not known. Sequencing used PBMCs or a T cell subset sorted from them (not recorded which). Here the CDR3 reads CASRGDSNNYGYTF. In DNA form, the CDR3 reads TGTGCCAGCAGGGGGGACAGCAATAACTATGGCTACACCTTC.